A single count supports the clone carrying this T cell receptor (beta chain). Repertoires were generated with immunoSEQ multiplex PCR, while TCRdb's copy carries only in-frame clones and drops some. The sample consists of over 90,000 clones, about 96% of them appearing once. The entry originates in a study of technical replicates of blood from several donors. CDR1 and CDR2 from the germline V gene are SEHNR and FQNEAQ (reference sequence). This CDR3 region has 15 residues. The V and J ends lost 4 bases and 4 bases, in that order; junction bases with no gene match: 5. The chain has TRBV7-9 and TRBJ2-1; 9 bases align to TRBD2. The receptor comes from a human donor in good health. Input material: T cells isolated from PBMCs. The CDR3 DNA sequence: TGTGCCAGCAGCTCCTTAGCGGGGGATTACAATGAGCAGTTCTTC. It encodes CASSSLAGDYNEQFF.